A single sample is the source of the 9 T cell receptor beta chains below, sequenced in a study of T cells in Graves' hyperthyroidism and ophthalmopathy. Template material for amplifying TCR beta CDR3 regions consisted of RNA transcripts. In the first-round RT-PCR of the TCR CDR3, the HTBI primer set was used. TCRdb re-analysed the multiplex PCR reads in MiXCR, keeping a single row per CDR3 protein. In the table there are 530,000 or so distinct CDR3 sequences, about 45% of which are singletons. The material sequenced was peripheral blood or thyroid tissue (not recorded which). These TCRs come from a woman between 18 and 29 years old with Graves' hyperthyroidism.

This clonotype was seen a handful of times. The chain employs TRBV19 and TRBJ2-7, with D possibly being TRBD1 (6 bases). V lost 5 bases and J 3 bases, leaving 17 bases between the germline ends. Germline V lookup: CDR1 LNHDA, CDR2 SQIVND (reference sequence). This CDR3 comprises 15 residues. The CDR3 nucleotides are TGTGCCAGTAGTCCCAGGGCAAGGGGGAACTACGAGCAGTACTTC. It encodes CASSPRARGNYEQYF. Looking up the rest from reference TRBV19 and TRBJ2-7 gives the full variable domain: DGGITQSPKYLFRKEGQNVTLSCEQNLNHDAMYWYRQDPGQGLRLIYYSQIVNDFQKGDIAEGYSVSREKKESFPLTVTSAQKNPTAFYLCASSPRARGNYEQYFGPGTRLTVT.

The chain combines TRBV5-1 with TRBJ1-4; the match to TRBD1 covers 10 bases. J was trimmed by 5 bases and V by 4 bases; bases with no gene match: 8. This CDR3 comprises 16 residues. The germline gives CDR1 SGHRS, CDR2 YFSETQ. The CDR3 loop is CASSATGQGVNEKLFF. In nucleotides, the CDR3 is TGCGCCAGCAGCGCAACCGGACAGGGGGTGAATGAAAAACTGTTTTTT.

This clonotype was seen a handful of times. CDR3 bases: TGTGCCAGCTCACCAATTCCTGTGGGGACAGGGGGCTACACCTTC. It yields the protein CASSPIPVGTGGYTF. V and J are TRBV18 and TRBJ1-2; 9 bases fit TRBD1. The CDR3 has 15 amino acids. With V trimmed by 2 bases and J by 8 bases, 9 bases remained unmatched. Germline assignment: CDR1 KGHSH and CDR2 LQKENI. Together with reference TRBV18 and TRBJ1-2, the CDR3 gives the full variable domain: NAGVMQNPRHLVRRRGQEARLRCSPMKGHSHVYWYRQLPEEGLKFMVYLQKENIIDESGMPKERFSAEFPKEGPSILRIQQVVRGDSAAYFCASSPIPVGTGGYTFGSGTRLTVV.

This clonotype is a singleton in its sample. CDR3 nucleotide sequence: TGTGCCAGCAAGCAGGGACAGTCAGGAGGAGCTGAAGCTTTCTTT. Translation: CASKQGQSGGAEAFF. The chain links TRBV2 to TRBJ1-1, with 7 bases matching TRBD1. Germline V gives CDR1 SNHLY, CDR2 FYNNEI. The CDR3 is made up of 15 amino acids. With V trimmed by 7 bases and J by 6 bases, 14 bases remained unmatched.

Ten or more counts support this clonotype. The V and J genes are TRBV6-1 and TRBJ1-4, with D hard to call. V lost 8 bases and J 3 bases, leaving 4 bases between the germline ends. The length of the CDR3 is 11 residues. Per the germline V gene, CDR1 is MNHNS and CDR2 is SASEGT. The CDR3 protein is CASVSNEKLFF. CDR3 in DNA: TGTGCCAGCGTATCTAATGAAAAACTGTTTTTT.

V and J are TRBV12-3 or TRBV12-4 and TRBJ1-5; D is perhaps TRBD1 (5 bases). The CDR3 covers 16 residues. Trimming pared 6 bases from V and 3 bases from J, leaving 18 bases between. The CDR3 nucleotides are TGTGCCAGCAGCAGTTCACTGGGGCAGGTCAATCAGCCCCAGCATTTT. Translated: CASSSSLGQVNQPQHF.

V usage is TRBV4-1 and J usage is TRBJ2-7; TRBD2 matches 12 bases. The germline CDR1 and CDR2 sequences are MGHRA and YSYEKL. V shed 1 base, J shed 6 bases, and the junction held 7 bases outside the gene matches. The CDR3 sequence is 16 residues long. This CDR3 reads CASSQGRLAGAREQYF. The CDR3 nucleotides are TGCGCCAGCAGCCAAGGCCGACTAGCGGGAGCCCGCGAGCAGTACTTC.

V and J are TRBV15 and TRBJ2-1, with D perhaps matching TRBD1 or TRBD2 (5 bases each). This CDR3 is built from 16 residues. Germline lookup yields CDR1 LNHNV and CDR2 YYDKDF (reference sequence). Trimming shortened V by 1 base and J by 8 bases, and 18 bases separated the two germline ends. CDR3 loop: CATSRGNSDRVDEQFF. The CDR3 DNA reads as TGTGCCACCAGCAGAGGAAATAGCGACAGAGTAGATGAGCAGTTCTTC.

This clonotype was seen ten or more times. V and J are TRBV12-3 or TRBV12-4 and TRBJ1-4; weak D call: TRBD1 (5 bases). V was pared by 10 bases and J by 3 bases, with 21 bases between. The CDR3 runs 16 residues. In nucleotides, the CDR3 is TGTGCCACCTCACCCGTTTGGGGGGATTCTAATGAAAAACTGTTTTTT. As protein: CATSPVWGDSNEKLFF.